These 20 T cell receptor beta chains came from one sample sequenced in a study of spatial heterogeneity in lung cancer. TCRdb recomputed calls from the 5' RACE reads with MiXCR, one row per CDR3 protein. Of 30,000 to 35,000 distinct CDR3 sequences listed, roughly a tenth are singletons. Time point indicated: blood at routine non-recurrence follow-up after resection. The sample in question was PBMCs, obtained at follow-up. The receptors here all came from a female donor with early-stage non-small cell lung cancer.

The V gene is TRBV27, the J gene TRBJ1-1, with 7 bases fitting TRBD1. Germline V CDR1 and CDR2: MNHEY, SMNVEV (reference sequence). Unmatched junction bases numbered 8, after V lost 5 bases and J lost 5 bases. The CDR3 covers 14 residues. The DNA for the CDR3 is TGTGCCAGCAGTCCGGACAGGCTGCGGACTGAAGCTTTCTTT. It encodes CASSPDRLRTEAFF.

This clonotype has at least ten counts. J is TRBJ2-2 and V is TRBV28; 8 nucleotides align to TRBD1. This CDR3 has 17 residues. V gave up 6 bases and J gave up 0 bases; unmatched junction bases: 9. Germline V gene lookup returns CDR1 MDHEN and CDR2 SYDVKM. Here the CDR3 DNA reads TGTGCCAGCAGCCTCCTCCGACAGGGGACGAACACCGGGGAGCTGTTTTTT. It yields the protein CASSLLRQGTNTGELFF.

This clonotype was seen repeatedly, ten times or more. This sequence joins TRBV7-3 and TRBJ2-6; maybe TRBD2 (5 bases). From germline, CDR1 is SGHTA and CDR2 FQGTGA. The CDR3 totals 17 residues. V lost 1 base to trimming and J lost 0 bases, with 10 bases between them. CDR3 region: CASSLNRGGSGANVLTF. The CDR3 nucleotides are TGTGCCAGCAGCTTAAACAGAGGAGGCTCTGGGGCCAACGTCCTGACTTTC.

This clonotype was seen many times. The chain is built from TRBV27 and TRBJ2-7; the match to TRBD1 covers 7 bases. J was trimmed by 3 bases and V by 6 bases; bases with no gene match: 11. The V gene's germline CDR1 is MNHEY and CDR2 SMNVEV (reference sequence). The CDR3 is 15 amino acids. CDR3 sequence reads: CASSPTGDLFYEQYF. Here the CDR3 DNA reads TGTGCCAGCAGCCCCACAGGGGACCTTTTCTACGAGCAGTACTTC.

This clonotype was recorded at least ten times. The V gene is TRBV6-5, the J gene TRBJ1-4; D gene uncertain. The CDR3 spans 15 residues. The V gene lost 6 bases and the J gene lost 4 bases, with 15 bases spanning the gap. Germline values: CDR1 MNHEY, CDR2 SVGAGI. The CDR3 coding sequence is TGTGCCAGCAGCCCCCCAGGAGCCGGTAATGAAAAACTGTTTTTT. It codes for CASSPPGAGNEKLFF.

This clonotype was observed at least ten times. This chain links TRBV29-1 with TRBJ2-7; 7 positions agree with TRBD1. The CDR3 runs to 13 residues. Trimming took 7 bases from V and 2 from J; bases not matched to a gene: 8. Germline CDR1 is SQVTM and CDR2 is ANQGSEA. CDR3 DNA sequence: TGCAGCGCCGCCGGGACAGACACCTACGAGCAGTACTTC. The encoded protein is CSAAGTDTYEQYF.

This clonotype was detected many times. The CDR3 DNA follows: TGTGCCAGCAGCTTAGGAGAGACTAGTCTGTATTTT. Translation gives CASSLGETSLYF. The chain combines TRBV11-1 with TRBJ2-3; a possible D gene is TRBD2 (6 bases). This CDR3 contains 12 residues. CDR1 SGHAT and CDR2 FQDESV come from the germline V gene (reference sequence). Trimming took off 1 base at V and 14 bases at J, with 13 bases between the two ends. Full variable domain (missing parts from reference TRBV11-1 and TRBJ2-3): EAEVAQSPRYKITEKSQAVAFWCDPISGHATLYWYRQILGQGPELLVQFQDESVVDDSQLPKDRFSAERLKGVDSTLKIQPAELGDSAMYLCASSLGETSLYFGPGTRLTVL.

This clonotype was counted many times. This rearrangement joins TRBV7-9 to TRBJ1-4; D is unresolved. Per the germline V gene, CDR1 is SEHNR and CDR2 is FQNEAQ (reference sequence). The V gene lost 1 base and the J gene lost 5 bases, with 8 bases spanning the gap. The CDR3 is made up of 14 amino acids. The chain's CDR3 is CASSLVGENEKLFF. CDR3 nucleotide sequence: TGTGCCAGCAGCTTAGTTGGCGAGAATGAAAAACTGTTTTTT.

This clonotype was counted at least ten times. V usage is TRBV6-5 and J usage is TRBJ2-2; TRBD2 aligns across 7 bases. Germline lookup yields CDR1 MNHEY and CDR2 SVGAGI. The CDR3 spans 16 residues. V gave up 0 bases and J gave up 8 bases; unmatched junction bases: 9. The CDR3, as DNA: TGTGCCAGCAGTTACTCCCGGACTAGGGTAACTGGGGAGCTGTTTTTT. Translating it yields CASSYSRTRVTGELFF.

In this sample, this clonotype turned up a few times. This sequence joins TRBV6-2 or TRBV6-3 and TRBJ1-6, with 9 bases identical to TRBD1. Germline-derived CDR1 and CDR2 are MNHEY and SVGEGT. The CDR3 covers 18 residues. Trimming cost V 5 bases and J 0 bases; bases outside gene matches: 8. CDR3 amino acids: CASSLQDRGSSYNSPLHF. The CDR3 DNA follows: TGTGCCAGCAGTCTCCAGGACAGGGGTTCCTCCTATAATTCACCCCTCCACTTT.

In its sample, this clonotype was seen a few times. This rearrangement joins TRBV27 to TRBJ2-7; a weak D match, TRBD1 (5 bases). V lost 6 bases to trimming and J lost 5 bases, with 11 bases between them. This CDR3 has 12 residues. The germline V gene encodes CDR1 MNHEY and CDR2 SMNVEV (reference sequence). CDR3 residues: CASSNPGNEQYF. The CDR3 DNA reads TGTGCCAGCAGCAACCCAGGGAACGAGCAGTACTTC.

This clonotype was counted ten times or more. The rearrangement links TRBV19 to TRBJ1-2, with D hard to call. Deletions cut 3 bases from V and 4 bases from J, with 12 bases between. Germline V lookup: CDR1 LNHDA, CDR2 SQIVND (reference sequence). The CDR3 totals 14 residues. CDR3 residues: CASSMWQSPYGYTF. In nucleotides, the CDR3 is TGTGCCAGTAGTATGTGGCAGAGCCCCTATGGCTACACCTTC.

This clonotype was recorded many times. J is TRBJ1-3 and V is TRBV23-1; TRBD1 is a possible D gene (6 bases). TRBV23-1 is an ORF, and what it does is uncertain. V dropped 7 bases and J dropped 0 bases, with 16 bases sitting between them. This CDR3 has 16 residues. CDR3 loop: CASNGDGTHSGNTIYF. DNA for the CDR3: TGCGCCAGCAATGGAGACGGGACACACTCTGGAAACACCATATATTTT.

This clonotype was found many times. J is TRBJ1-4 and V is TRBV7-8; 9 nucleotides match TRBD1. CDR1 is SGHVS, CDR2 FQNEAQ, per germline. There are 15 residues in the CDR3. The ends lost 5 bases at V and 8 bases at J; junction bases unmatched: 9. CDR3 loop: CASSTTGGVLEKLFF. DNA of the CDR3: TGTGCCAGCAGCACCACAGGGGGCGTTTTGGAAAAACTGTTTTTT.

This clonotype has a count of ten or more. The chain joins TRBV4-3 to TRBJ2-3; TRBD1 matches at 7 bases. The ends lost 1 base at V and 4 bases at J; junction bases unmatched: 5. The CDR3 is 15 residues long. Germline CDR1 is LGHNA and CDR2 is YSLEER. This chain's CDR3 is CASSQARDRSDTQYF. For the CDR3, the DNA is TGCGCCAGCAGCCAAGCCCGGGACAGATCAGATACGCAGTATTTT.

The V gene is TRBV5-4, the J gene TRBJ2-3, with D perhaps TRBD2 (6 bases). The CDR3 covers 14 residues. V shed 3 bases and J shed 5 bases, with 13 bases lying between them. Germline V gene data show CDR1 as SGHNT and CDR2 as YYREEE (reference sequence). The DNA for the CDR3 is TGTGCCAGCAGCTCCGGCTGGAGGGAAGATACGCAGTATTTT. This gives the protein CASSSGWREDTQYF. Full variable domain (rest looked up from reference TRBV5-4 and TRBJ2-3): ETGVTQSPTHLIKTRGQQVTLRCSSQSGHNTVSWYQQALGQGPQFIFQYYREEENGRGNFPPRFSGLQFPNYSSELNVNALELDDSALYLCASSSGWREDTQYFGPGTRLTVL.

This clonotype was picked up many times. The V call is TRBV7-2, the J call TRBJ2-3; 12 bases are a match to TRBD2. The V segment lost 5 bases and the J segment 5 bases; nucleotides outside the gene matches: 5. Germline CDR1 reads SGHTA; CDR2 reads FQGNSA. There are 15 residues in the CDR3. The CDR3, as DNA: TGTGCCAGCAGCCGGACTAGCGGGGAAATAGATACGCAGTATTTT. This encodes CASSRTSGEIDTQYF. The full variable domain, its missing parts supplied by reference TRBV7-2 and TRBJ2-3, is GAGVSQSPSNKVTEKGKDVELRCDPISGHTALYWYRQSLGQGLEFLIYFQGNSAPDKSGLPSDRFSAERTGGSVSTLTIQRTQQEDSAVYLCASSRTSGEIDTQYFGPGTRLTVL.

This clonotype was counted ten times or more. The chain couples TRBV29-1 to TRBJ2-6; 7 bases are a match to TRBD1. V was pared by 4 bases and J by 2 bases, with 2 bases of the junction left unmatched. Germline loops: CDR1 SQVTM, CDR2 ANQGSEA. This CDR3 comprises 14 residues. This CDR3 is CSVGDRAGANVLTF. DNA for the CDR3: TGCAGCGTTGGTGACAGGGCTGGGGCCAACGTCCTGACTTTC. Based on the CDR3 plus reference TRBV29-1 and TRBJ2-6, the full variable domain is SAVISQKPSRDICQRGTSLTIQCQVDSQVTMMFWYRQQPGQSLTLIATANQGSEATYESGFVIDKFPISRPNLTFSTLTVSNMSPEDSSIYLCSVGDRAGANVLTFGAGSRLTVL.

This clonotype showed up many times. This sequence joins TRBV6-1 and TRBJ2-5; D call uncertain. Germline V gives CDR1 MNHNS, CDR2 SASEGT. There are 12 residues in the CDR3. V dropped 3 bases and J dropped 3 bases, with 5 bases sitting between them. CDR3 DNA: TGTGCCAGCAGTGATTTGGAAGAGACCCAGTACTTC. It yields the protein CASSDLEETQYF.

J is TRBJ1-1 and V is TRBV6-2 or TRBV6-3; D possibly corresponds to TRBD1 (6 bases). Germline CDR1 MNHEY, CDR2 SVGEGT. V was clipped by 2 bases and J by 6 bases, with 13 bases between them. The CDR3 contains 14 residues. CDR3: CASSYPTGGAEAFF. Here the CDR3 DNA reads TGTGCCAGCAGTTACCCAACCGGGGGCGCTGAAGCTTTCTTT.